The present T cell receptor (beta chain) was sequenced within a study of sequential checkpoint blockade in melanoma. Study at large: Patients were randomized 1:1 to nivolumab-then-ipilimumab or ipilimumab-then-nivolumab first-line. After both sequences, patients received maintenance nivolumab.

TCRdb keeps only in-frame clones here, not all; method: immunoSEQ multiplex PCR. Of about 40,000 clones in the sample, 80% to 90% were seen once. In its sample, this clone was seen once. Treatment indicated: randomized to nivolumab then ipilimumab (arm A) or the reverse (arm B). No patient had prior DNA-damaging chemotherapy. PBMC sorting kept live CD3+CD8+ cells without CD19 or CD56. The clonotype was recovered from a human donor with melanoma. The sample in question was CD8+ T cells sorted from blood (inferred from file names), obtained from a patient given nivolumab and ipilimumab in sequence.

The DNA for the CDR3 is TGCGCCAGCAGTCAAGGACAGGGTTCGGACGAGCTGTTTTTT. Encoded protein: CASSQGQGSDELFF. This chain joins TRBV5-1 and TRBJ2-2; 8 bases are a match to TRBD1. Germline V lookup: CDR1 SGHRS, CDR2 YFSETQ. The CDR3 covers 14 residues. Trimming at V came to 5 bases and at J to 11 bases, leaving 11 bases not matched to a gene.